This entry concerns a single T cell receptor beta chain. What it binds is not known. With 4 bases removed from V and 0 bases from J, the gap between germline ends came to 11 bases. The CDR3 is made up of 15 amino acids. The germline CDR1 and CDR2 sequences are SGHKS and YYEKEE (reference sequence). Arm-PCR of CDR3 regions and iRepertoire HTBI primers were the basis on which TCR beta libraries were built. TCRdb used MiXCR to reprocess the multiplex PCR reads, holding one entry per CDR3 protein. This sample carries about 470,000 distinct CDR3 sequences, less than 25% of them seen once, and the ten largest clones take 7% to 10%. Time point denoted: persistent/refractory GD, antithyroid drugs over 5 years with positive TRAb. With RNA extracted from PBMCs as input, the TCR library was made. This sample was included in a study of regulatory T cells in long-lasting Graves disease. Whole-study findings and limits: TCR diversity was lower in persistent Graves' patients (versus newly diagnosed ones). Persistent cases favored TRBV28, TRBJ1-2 and TRBJ2-5.

The sequence was obtained from a female donor with Graves disease. V and J are TRBV5-5 and TRBJ2-1; tentative D call: TRBD1 (5 bases). Sequenced here: peripheral blood mononuclear cells (PBMCs), sampled when the disease was refractory, from a patient treated with antithyroid drugs. The CDR3 DNA reads TGTGCCAGCAGCCAAGGGGCAGACTCCTACAATGAGCAGTTCTTC. Translation gives CASSQGADSYNEQFF.